Included here is one T cell receptor (beta chain) sequence, with context. The entry originates in a study of blood T cell repertoires in COVID-19. Study-level information: The study drew acute and convalescent COVID-19 samples from the United States, Italy and Spain. Sources were T cells, B-cell-depleted T cells, or PBMCs; the material itself was cDNA or gDNA.

Enrollees, 18 to 89 years old, lived in 24 US areas. The V gene lost 3 bases and the J gene lost 0 bases, with 6 bases spanning the gap. Germline V lookup: CDR1 MNHEY, CDR2 SMNVEV (reference sequence). CDR3 length: 13 residues. Original data processing: Amplifying reference gene primers gave estimates of nucleated cell counts. The protocol was immunoSEQ multiplex PCR, while the TCRdb copy is restricted to in-frame clones and leaves out a portion. Clone size and the V and J calls come from that table; the DNA yielded D and trimming. The table includes approximately 210,000 clones, about 84% detected once.

The sequenced sample was PBMCs or T cells enriched from blood (not recorded which). The chain carries TRBV27 and TRBJ2-7; D uncertain. The clonotype was recovered from a man aged 30-40 years with acute COVID-19. This CDR3 is CASSFLSSYEQYF. CDR3 in DNA: TGTGCCAGCAGTTTCCTAAGCTCCTACGAGCAGTACTTC.